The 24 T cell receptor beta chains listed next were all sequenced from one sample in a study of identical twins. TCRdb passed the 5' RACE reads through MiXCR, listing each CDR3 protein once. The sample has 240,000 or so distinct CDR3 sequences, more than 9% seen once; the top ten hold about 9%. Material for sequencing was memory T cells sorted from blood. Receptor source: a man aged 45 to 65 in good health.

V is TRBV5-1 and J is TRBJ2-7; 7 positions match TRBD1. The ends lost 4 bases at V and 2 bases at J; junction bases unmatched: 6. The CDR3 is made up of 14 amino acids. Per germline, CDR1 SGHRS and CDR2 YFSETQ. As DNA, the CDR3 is TGCGCCAGCAGCCCGGTACAGGGGACCTACGAGCAGTACTTC. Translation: CASSPVQGTYEQYF.

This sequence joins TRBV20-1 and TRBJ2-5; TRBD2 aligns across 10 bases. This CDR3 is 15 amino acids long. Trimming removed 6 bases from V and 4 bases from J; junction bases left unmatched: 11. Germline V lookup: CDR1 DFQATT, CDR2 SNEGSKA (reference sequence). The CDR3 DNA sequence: TGCAGTGCCACCCGGGCTAGCGGGAGTCGAGAGACCCAGTACTTC. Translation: CSATRASGSRETQYF.

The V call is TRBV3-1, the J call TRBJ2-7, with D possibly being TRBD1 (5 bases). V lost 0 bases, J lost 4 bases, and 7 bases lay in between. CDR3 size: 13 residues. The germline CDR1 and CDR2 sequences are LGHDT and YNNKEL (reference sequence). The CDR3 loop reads CASSQDRVYEQYF. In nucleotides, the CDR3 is TGTGCCAGCAGCCAAGACAGGGTGTACGAGCAGTACTTC.

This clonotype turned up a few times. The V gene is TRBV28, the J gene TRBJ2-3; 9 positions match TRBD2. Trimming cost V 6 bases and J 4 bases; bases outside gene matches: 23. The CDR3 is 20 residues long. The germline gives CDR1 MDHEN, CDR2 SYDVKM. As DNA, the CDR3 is TGTGCCAGCAGCGCCGCCTCCCCCGTAATAGCGGGAGTTATTTCAGATACGCAGTATTTT. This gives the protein CASSAASPVIAGVISDTQYF.

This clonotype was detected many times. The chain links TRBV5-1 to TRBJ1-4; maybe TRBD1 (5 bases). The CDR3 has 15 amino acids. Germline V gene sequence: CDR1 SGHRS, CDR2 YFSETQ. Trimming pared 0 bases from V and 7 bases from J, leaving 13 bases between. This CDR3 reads CASSLGPGVGEKLFF. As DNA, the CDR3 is TGCGCCAGCAGCTTGGGGCCGGGGGTCGGTGAAAAACTGTTTTTT. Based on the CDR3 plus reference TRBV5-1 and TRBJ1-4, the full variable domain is KAGVTQTPRYLIKTRGQQVTLSCSPISGHRSVSWYQQTPGQGLQFLFEYFSETQRNKGNFPGRFSGRQFSNSRSEMNVSTLELGDSALYLCASSLGPGVGEKLFFGSGTQLSVL.

The CDR3 region has the DNA TGTGCCAGCAGTGAAGGGGTAGCTAAGTTCACCGGGGAGCTGTTTTTT. Protein: CASSEGVAKFTGELFF. V and J are TRBV2 and TRBJ2-2, with D unclear. The CDR3 length is 16 residues. Germline CDR1 and CDR2: SNHLY and FYNNEI. Deletions cut 1 base from V and 4 bases from J, with 13 bases between.

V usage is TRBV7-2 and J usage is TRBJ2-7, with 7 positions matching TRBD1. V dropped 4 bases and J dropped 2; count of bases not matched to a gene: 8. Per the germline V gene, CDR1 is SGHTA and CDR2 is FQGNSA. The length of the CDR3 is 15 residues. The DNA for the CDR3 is TGTGCCAGCAGCTCTAACTCCGGGACAGCCTACGAGCAGTACTTC. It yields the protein CASSSNSGTAYEQYF.

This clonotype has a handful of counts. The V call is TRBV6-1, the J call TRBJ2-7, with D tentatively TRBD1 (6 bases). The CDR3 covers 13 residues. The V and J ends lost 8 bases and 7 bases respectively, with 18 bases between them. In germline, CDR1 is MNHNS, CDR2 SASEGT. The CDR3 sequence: CASSVQGIGEQYF. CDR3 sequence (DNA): TGTGCCAGCTCGGTTCAGGGGATAGGGGAGCAGTACTTC.

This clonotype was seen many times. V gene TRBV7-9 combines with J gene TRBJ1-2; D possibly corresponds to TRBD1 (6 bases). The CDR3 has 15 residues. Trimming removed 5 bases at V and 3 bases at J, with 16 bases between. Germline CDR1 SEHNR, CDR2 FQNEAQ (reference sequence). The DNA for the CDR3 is TGTGCCAGCAGCGGCTCTTGGGGGCCCGACTATGGCTACACCTTC. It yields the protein CASSGSWGPDYGYTF.

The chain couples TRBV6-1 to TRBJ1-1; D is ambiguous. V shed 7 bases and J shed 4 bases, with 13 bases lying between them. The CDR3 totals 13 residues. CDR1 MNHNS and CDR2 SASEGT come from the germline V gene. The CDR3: CASILGVGTEAFF. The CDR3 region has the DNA TGTGCCAGCATCCTCGGGGTTGGCACTGAAGCTTTCTTT.

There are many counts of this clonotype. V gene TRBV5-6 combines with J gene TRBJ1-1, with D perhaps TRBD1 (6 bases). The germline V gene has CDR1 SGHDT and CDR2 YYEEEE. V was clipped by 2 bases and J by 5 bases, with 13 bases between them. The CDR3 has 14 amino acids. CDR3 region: CASSLTGQGTEAFF. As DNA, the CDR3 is TGTGCCAGCAGCTTAACAGGGCAGGGAACTGAAGCTTTCTTT.

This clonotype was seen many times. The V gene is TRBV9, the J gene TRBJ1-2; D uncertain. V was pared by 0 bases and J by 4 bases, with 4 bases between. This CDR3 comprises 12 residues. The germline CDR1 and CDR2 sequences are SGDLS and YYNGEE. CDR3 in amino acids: CASSVDSYGYTF. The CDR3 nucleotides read TGTGCCAGCAGCGTAGACAGCTATGGCTACACCTTC.

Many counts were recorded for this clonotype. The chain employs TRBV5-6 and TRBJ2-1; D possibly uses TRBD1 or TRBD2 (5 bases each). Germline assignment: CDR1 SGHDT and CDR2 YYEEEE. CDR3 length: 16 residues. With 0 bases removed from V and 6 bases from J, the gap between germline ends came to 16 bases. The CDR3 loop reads CASSLARDVAINEQFF. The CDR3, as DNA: TGTGCCAGCAGCTTGGCACGGGACGTGGCTATCAATGAGCAGTTCTTC.

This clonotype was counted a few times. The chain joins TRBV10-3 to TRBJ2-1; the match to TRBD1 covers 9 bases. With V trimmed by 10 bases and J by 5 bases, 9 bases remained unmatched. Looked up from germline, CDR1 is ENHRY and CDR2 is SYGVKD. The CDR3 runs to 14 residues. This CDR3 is CATEAGTGNNEQFF. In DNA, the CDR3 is TGTGCCACCGAAGCCGGGACAGGGAACAATGAGCAGTTCTTC.

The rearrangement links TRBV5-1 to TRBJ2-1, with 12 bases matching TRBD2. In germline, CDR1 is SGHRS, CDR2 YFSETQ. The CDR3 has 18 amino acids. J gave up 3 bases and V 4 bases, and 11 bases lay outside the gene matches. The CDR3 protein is CASSPGVTSGSIYNEQFF. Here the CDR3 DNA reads TGCGCCAGCAGCCCGGGGGTGACTAGCGGGAGTATCTACAATGAGCAGTTCTTC. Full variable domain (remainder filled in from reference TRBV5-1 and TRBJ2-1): KAGVTQTPRYLIKTRGQQVTLSCSPISGHRSVSWYQQTPGQGLQFLFEYFSETQRNKGNFPGRFSGRQFSNSRSEMNVSTLELGDSALYLCASSPGVTSGSIYNEQFFGPGTRLTVL.

The CDR3 DNA is TGTGCCAGCAGCTTACCCCCGGGACAGACCTACAATGAGCAGTTCTTC. Encoded protein: CASSLPPGQTYNEQFF. V and J are TRBV7-2 and TRBJ2-1, with 7 bases identical to TRBD1. Germline V CDR1 and CDR2: SGHTA, FQGNSA. The CDR3 extends over 16 amino acids. The ends lost 2 bases at V and 2 bases at J; junction bases unmatched: 6.

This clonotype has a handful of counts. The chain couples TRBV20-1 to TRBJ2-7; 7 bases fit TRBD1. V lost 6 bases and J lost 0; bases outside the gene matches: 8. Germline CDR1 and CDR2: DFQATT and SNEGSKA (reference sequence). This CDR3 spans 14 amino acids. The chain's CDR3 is CSAEGAETSYEQYF. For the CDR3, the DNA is TGCAGTGCAGAGGGGGCGGAAACCTCCTACGAGCAGTACTTC.

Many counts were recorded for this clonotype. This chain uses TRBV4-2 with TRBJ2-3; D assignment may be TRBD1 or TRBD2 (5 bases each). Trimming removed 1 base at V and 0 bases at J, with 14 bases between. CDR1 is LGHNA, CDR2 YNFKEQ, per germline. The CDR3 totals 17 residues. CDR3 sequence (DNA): TGTGCCAGCAGCCAAGGGAGACGGGGCGCTAGCACAGATACGCAGTATTTT. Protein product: CASSQGRRGASTDTQYF.

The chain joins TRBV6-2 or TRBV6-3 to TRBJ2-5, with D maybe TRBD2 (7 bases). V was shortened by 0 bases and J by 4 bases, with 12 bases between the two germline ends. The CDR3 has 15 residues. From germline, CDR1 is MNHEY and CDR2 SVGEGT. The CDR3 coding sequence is TGTGCCAGCAGTTACTCGGAGGGGGGGGGAGAGACCCAGTACTTC. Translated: CASSYSEGGGETQYF.

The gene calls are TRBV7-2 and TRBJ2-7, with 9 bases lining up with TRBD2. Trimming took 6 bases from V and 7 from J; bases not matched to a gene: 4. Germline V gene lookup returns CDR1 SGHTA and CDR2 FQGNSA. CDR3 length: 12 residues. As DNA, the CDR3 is TGTGCCAGCAGAGCGGGAGGAGGTGAGCAGTACTTC. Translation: CASRAGGGEQYF.

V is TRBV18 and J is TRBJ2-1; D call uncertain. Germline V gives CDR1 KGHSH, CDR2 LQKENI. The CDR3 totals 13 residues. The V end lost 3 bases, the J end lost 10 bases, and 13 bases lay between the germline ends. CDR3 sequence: CASSPMADGEQFF. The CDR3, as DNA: TGTGCCAGCTCACCTATGGCAGACGGGGAGCAGTTCTTC.

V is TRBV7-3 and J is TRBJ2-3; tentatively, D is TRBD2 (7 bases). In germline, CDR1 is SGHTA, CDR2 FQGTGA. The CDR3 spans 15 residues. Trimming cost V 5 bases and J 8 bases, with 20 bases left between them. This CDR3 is CASSPSAGAVGTQYF. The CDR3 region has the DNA TGTGCCAGCAGCCCTAGCGCGGGGGCTGTCGGTACGCAGTATTTT.

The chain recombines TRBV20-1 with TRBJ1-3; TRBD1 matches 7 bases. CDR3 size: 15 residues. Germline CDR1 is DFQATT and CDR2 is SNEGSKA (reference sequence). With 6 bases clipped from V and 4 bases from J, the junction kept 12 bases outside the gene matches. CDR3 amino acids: CSARPGGRVGNTIYF. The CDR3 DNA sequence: TGCAGTGCCCGTCCAGGGGGACGTGTGGGAAACACCATATATTTT.

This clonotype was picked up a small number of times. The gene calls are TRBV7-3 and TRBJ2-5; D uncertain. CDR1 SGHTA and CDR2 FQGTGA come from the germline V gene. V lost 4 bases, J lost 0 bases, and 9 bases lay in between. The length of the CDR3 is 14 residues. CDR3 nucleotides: TGTGCCAGCAGCTCCGTGGGATACCAAGAGACCCAGTACTTC. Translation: CASSSVGYQETQYF.